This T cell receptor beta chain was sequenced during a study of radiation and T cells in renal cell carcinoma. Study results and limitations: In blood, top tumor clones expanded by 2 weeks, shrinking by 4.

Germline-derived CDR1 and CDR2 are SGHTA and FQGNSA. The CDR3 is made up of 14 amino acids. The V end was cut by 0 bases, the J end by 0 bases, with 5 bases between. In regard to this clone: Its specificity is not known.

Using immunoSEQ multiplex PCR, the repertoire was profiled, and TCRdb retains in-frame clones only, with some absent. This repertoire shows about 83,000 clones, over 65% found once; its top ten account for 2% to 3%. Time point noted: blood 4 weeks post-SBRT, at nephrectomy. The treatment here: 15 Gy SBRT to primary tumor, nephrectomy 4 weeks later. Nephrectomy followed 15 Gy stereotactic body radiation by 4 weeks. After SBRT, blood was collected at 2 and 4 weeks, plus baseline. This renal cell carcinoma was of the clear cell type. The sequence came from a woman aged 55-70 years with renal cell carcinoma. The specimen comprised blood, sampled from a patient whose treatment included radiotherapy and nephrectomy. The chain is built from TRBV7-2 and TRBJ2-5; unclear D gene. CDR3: CASSLAAYQETQYF. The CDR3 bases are TGTGCCAGCAGCTTAGCAGCCTACCAAGAGACCCAGTACTTC.